This passage covers 12 T cell receptor beta chains from one sample sequenced in a study of T-cell reconstitution after alpha-beta-depleted transplantation in children. This sample's TCRbeta library carried unique molecular identifier barcodes. TCRdb passed the PCR reads through MiXCR, listing each CDR3 protein once. The data show 250,000 to 400,000 distinct CDR3 sequences, 20% to 30% seen once. This specimen consisted of PBMCs, mostly from graft donor cells, obtained 180 days after TCRalphabeta/CD19-depleted stem cell transplant. Every receptor here comes from a male patient aged 5 to 17 who had a stem cell transplant for acute lymphoblastic leukemia, so the T cells may come from the graft donor.

This clonotype was observed a few times. The chain carries TRBV3-1 and TRBJ1-1; D is undetermined. There are 16 residues in the CDR3. V was clipped by 4 bases and J by 0 bases, with 15 bases between them. The germline CDR1 and CDR2 sequences are LGHDT and YNNKEL (reference sequence). The CDR3 loop is CASSPRSTAMNTEAFF. The CDR3 region has the DNA TGTGCCAGCAGCCCTCGTTCTACAGCAATGAACACTGAAGCTTTCTTT. Variable domain in full (rest from reference TRBV3-1 and TRBJ1-1): DTAVSQTPKYLVTQMGNDKSIKCEQNLGHDTMYWYKQDSKKFLKIMFSYNNKELIINETVPNRFSPKSPDKAHLNLHINSLELGDSAVYFCASSPRSTAMNTEAFFGQGTRLTVV.

In this sample, this clonotype turned up a few times. The rearrangement joins TRBV7-3 to TRBJ2-1; 8 nucleotides agree with TRBD1. The CDR3 is 16 amino acids. Germline CDR1 and CDR2: SGHTA and FQGTGA. Unmatched junction bases numbered 7, after V lost 5 bases and J lost 1 base. Written as DNA, the CDR3 is TGTGCCAGCAGCCTAAGCAGGGGGCGTTCCTACAATGAGCAGTTCTTC. It yields the protein CASSLSRGRSYNEQFF. Full variable domain (outside the CDR3, taken from reference TRBV7-3 and TRBJ2-1): GAGVSQTPSNKVTEKGKYVELRCDPISGHTALYWYRQSLGQGPEFLIYFQGTGAADDSGLPNDRFFAVRPEGSVSTLKIQRTERGDSAVYLCASSLSRGRSYNEQFFGPGTRLTVL.

The chain recombines TRBV7-3 with TRBJ2-3, with a weak D call TRBD1 (5 bases). Per germline, CDR1 SGHTA and CDR2 FQGTGA. The CDR3 is 14 amino acids. The V gene lost 4 bases and the J gene lost 4 bases, with 12 bases spanning the gap. CDR3 nucleotides: TGTGCCAGCAGCTCGTCAGGGCCGTCAGATACGCAGTATTTT. Encoded protein: CASSSSGPSDTQYF.

The chain recombines TRBV27 with TRBJ1-4; D ambiguous. V lost 8 bases and J lost 4, with 11 bases in between. Germline CDR1 is MNHEY and CDR2 is SMNVEV (reference sequence). The CDR3 has 13 amino acids. The CDR3 loop reads CASSSILNEKLFF. The DNA for the CDR3 is TGTGCCAGCTCTAGCATCCTTAATGAAAAACTGTTTTTT.

J is TRBJ2-7 and V is TRBV14; D possibly matches TRBD1 or TRBD2 (5 bases each). The CDR3 runs 16 residues. With 0 bases removed from V and 4 bases from J, the gap between germline ends came to 16 bases. The V gene's germline CDR1 is SGHDN and CDR2 FVKESK. CDR3 amino acids: CASSQDGGKPRYEQYF. The CDR3 nucleotides read TGTGCCAGCAGCCAAGATGGGGGAAAACCGAGATACGAGCAGTACTTC. Variable domain in full (rest from reference TRBV14 and TRBJ2-7): EAGVTQFPSHSVIEKGQTVTLRCDPISGHDNLYWYRRVMGKEIKFLLHFVKESKQDESGMPNNRFLAERTGGTYSTLKVQPAELEDSGVYFCASSQDGGKPRYEQYFGPGTRLTVT.

The chain is built from TRBV4-1 and TRBJ1-5, with no clear D. The germline gives CDR1 MGHRA, CDR2 YSYEKL. Trimming pared 0 bases from V and 1 base from J, leaving 13 bases between. The length of the CDR3 is 17 residues. The chain's CDR3 is CASSQDLRPGSNQPQHF. The CDR3 nucleotides are TGCGCCAGCAGCCAAGATCTGAGACCCGGGAGCAATCAGCCCCAGCATTTT.

The chain combines TRBV12-3 or TRBV12-4 with TRBJ1-1; unclear D gene. The CDR3 covers 15 residues. V lost 3 bases, J lost 3 bases, and 14 bases lay in between. The CDR3 sequence is CASSFCSYKDTEAFF. The DNA for the CDR3 is TGTGCCAGCAGTTTCTGCAGCTATAAGGACACTGAAGCTTTCTTT.

The chain couples TRBV20-1 to TRBJ1-1; perhaps TRBD1 as D (5 bases). The V end lost 2 bases, the J end lost 0 bases, and 10 bases lay between the germline ends. This CDR3 has 14 amino acids. Germline-derived CDR1 and CDR2 are DFQATT and SNEGSKA (reference sequence). The CDR3 DNA sequence: TGCAGTGCTAGACAAAGGGGACTGAACACTGAAGCTTTCTTT. Translation gives CSARQRGLNTEAFF.

The CDR3 loop is CASKTGHLNYGYTF. The DNA for the CDR3 is TGCGCCAGCAAAACGGGACACCTGAACTATGGCTACACCTTC. The V and J genes are TRBV5-1 and TRBJ1-2; D is possibly TRBD1 (6 bases). The V gene's germline CDR1 is SGHRS and CDR2 YFSETQ. Trimming removed 6 bases at V and 2 bases at J, with 14 bases between. The CDR3 sequence is 14 residues long. The variable domain in full, with the rest retrieved from reference TRBV5-1 and TRBJ1-2, is KAGVTQTPRYLIKTRGQQVTLSCSPISGHRSVSWYQQTPGQGLQFLFEYFSETQRNKGNFPGRFSGRQFSNSRSEMNVSTLELGDSALYLCASKTGHLNYGYTFGSGTRLTVV.

The V call is TRBV20-1, the J call TRBJ1-2; possibly TRBD1 for D (5 bases). Germline values: CDR1 DFQATT, CDR2 SNEGSKA (reference sequence). The CDR3 totals 14 residues. Trimming left V 4 bases short and J 3 bases short, with 15 bases between. CDR3 nucleotides: TGCAGTGCTACCAACAGGAGGGTGCACTATGGCTACACCTTC. It is translated as CSATNRRVHYGYTF.

This chain uses TRBV12-3 or TRBV12-4 with TRBJ1-1, with D tentatively TRBD1 (6 bases). The CDR3 covers 15 residues. V dropped 2 bases and J dropped 4 bases, with 14 bases sitting between them. The CDR3 DNA reads TGTGCCAGCAGTTTAACAGGGTTGGTTTCCACTGAAGCTTTCTTT. It is translated as CASSLTGLVSTEAFF.

This clonotype was observed a few times. The rearrangement links TRBV7-8 to TRBJ2-1, with 7 bases fitting TRBD2. Germline trimming cut 5 bases from V and 7 bases from J; bases unmatched to any gene: 2. The CDR3 spans 12 residues. Germline CDR1 and CDR2: SGHVS and FQNEAQ. The DNA for the CDR3 is TGTGCCAGCAGCACGGGGGGAAATGAGCAGTTCTTC. It codes for CASSTGGNEQFF.